These 28 T cell receptor beta chains were all obtained from the same sample, sequenced in a study of blood T cell repertoires in COVID-19. Clones were sequenced by immunoSEQ multiplex PCR, and TCRdb holds only the in-frame ones, with some missing. The sample has some 160,000 clones; around 89% are singletons. The sample taken for sequencing was peripheral blood. The receptors here all came from a man between 45 and 60 years old who had recovered from COVID-19.

CDR3 in amino acids: CASSQGQGYNYGYTF. The DNA of the CDR3 is TGCGCCAGCAGCCAAGGTCAGGGATATAACTATGGCTACACCTTC. The rearrangement uses TRBV4-3 and TRBJ1-2, with a tentative D call TRBD1 (5 bases). V was clipped by 1 base and J by 1 base, with 10 bases between them. The germline gives CDR1 LGHNA, CDR2 YSLEER. The CDR3 extends over 15 amino acids.

This chain links TRBV21-1 with TRBJ2-4; the table's TRBD1 call for D was not verified on the DNA. TRBV21-1 is shown as a pseudogene. The CDR3 sequence is 12 residues long. CDR3 loop: CAGSGGEGIQYF. In nucleotides, the CDR3 is TGTGCCGGTTCAGGGGGCGAGGGCATTCAGTACTTC.

A single count supports this clone. The chain joins TRBV13 to TRBJ2-7, with 7 bases matching TRBD1. V shed 5 bases, J shed 0 bases, and the junction held 7 bases outside the gene matches. Germline CDR1 and CDR2: PRHDT and FYEKMQ (reference sequence). The CDR3 extends over 15 amino acids. The CDR3 coding sequence is TGTGCCAGCAGCCAACGGGGACAGAGCTCCTACGAGCAGTACTTC. Translation gives CASSQRGQSSYEQYF.

This clone has a single count. The V gene is TRBV28, the J gene TRBJ2-1, with 8 bases matching TRBD1. Per germline, CDR1 MDHEN and CDR2 SYDVKM. The CDR3 length is 16 residues. V was pared by 6 bases and J by 5 bases, with 12 bases of the junction left unmatched. CDR3 region: CASSWPGTGSHNEQFF. As DNA, the CDR3 is TGTGCCAGCAGCTGGCCCGGGACAGGTTCCCACAATGAGCAGTTCTTC.

The CDR3 protein is CASSTMHITGISYEQYF. Written as DNA, the CDR3 is TGTGCCAGCAGCACTATGCATATTACAGGGATCTCCTACGAGCAGTACTTC. The chain links TRBV28 to TRBJ2-7, with a possible D match to TRBD1 (6 bases). Germline V gene data show CDR1 as MDHEN and CDR2 as SYDVKM. The CDR3 is 17 residues long. Trimming cost V 6 bases and J 0 bases, with 21 bases left between them. Variable domain in full (rest from reference TRBV28 and TRBJ2-7): DVKVTQSSRYLVKRTGEKVFLECVQDMDHENMFWYRQDPGLGLRLIYFSYDVKMKEKGDIPEGYSVSREKKERFSLILESASTNQTSMYLCASSTMHITGISYEQYFGPGTRLTVT.

The gene calls are TRBV30 and TRBJ2-1; TRBD2 is a possible D gene (5 bases). Germline V lookup: CDR1 GTSNPN, CDR2 SVGIG (reference sequence). V was cut by 4 bases and J by 5 bases, with 9 bases left in between. The length of the CDR3 is 12 residues. Here the CDR3 DNA reads TGTGCCTGGAAGTTCGGGAACAATGAGCAGTTCTTC. Translation: CAWKFGNNEQFF.

This chain uses TRBV9 with TRBJ1-3, with TRBD1 as a possible D gene (5 bases). Germline V gene sequence: CDR1 SGDLS, CDR2 YYNGEE. V was trimmed by 0 bases and J by 3 bases, leaving 13 bases between them. The CDR3 sequence is 16 residues long. The CDR3 nucleotides are TGTGCCAGCAGCGTAGGAGGCAGGGCGCGTGGAAACACCATATATTTT. Amino acid sequence: CASSVGGRARGNTIYF.

Regarding this clone: Other nucleotide sequences in the sample specify the same CDR3. V usage is TRBV29-1 and J usage is TRBJ2-3; D may be TRBD1 (6 bases). V was pared by 6 bases and J by 1 base, with 8 bases between. Germline CDR1 is SQVTM and CDR2 is ANQGSEA. This CDR3 has 12 residues. Here the CDR3 reads CSVRTGTDTQYF. CDR3 DNA: TGCAGCGTCCGGACAGGCACAGATACGCAGTATTTT.

The chain is built from TRBV11-2 and TRBJ2-5; 7 bases fit TRBD1. The germline V gene encodes CDR1 SGHAT and CDR2 FQNNGV. Trimming at V came to 5 bases and at J to 5 bases, leaving 5 bases not matched to a gene. The CDR3 totals 13 residues. CDR3 coding DNA: TGTGCCAGCAGCCCCCACAGGGGTGAGACCCAGTACTTC. This encodes CASSPHRGETQYF.

This CDR3 reads CASSLGGGTGISGANVLTF. DNA for the CDR3: TGTGCCAGCAGTTTAGGAGGGGGGACAGGGATCTCTGGGGCCAACGTCCTGACTTTC. J is TRBJ2-6 and V is TRBV28, with 9 bases identical to TRBD1. Germline CDR1 is MDHEN and CDR2 is SYDVKM. The junction had 8 bases not matched to a gene; V was cut back by 2 bases and J by 0 bases. The CDR3 loop spans 19 amino acids.

This sequence joins TRBV5-3 and TRBJ1-1; D is perhaps TRBD1 (6 bases). TRBV5-3 is noted as an ORF with a role that remains uncertain. V gave up 0 bases and J gave up 5 bases, with 17 bases separating them. The CDR3 spans 16 residues. This CDR3 reads CARSLVDSYTGTEAFF. CDR3 coding DNA: TGTGCCAGAAGCTTGGTGGACAGCTATACTGGTACTGAAGCTTTCTTT.

The gene calls are TRBV27 and TRBJ1-1; 11 positions match TRBD1. V lost 6 bases, J lost 5 bases, and 11 bases stayed unmatched. This CDR3 region has 16 residues. Germline V gives CDR1 MNHEY, CDR2 SMNVEV (reference sequence). CDR3 protein: CASRPSDRGRETEAFF. Written as DNA, the CDR3 is TGTGCCAGCAGGCCGTCGGACAGGGGGCGCGAAACTGAAGCTTTCTTT.

J is TRBJ1-4 and V is TRBV27, with 7 bases lining up with TRBD1. The CDR3 sequence is 16 residues long. Trimming removed 5 bases from V and 8 bases from J; junction bases left unmatched: 14. Germline lookup yields CDR1 MNHEY and CDR2 SMNVEV (reference sequence). The CDR3 DNA is TGTGCCAGCAGTGGATTGACAGGGACGGGTCGCGAAAAACTGTTTTTT. Residues: CASSGLTGTGREKLFF.

V is TRBV10-3 and J is TRBJ2-5, with 11 bases lining up with TRBD2. This CDR3 has 17 residues. CDR1 is ENHRY, CDR2 SYGVKD, per germline. V dropped 11 bases and J dropped 0; count of bases not matched to a gene: 14. CDR3 DNA: TGTGCCGTCTCACCCAGGGCTAGCGGGGGGTACCAAGAGACCCAGTACTTC. As protein: CAVSPRASGGYQETQYF.

Concerning this clone: At the DNA level, this CDR3 is encoded by other sequences in the same sample as well. This rearrangement joins TRBV7-2 to TRBJ2-7, with 10 bases lining up with TRBD1. Germline CDR1 and CDR2: SGHTA and FQGNSA. The CDR3 extends over 15 amino acids. V dropped 0 bases and J dropped 3; count of bases not matched to a gene: 2. CDR3 amino acids: CASSLAGQGRYEQYF. In DNA form, the CDR3 reads TGTGCCAGCAGCTTAGCGGGACAGGGGCGCTACGAGCAGTACTTC.

The V call is TRBV30, the J call TRBJ1-4; D uncertain. CDR1 is GTSNPN, CDR2 SVGIG, per germline (reference sequence). The CDR3 totals 14 residues. Trimming took off 3 bases at V and 8 bases at J, with 16 bases between the two ends. The CDR3 here is CAWRGVEGGEKLFF. CDR3 coding DNA: TGTGCCTGGAGAGGTGTTGAAGGAGGGGAAAAACTGTTTTTT.

This sequence joins TRBV6-4 and TRBJ1-3; D call uncertain. The CDR3 runs to 19 residues. Germline V lookup: CDR1 MRHNA, CDR2 SNTAGT. The V end lost 0 bases, the J end lost 4 bases, and 22 bases lay between the germline ends. In nucleotides, the CDR3 is TGTGCCAGCAGTGACTCAAGGTTAGGAGGGTTAGTAGGAGGAAACACCATATATTTT. Protein sequence: CASSDSRLGGLVGGNTIYF.

The V and J genes are TRBV7-8 and TRBJ1-1; D might be TRBD1 (6 bases). Per germline, CDR1 SGHVS and CDR2 FQNEAQ. The V gene lost 5 bases and the J gene lost 11 bases, with 18 bases spanning the gap. The CDR3 loop spans 13 amino acids. CDR3 region: CASSLNQGLGAFF. DNA for the CDR3: TGTGCCAGCAGCCTTAATCAGGGGTTAGGGGCTTTCTTT.

This rearrangement joins TRBV7-2 to TRBJ1-2; TRBD1 might be the D (6 bases). V was cut by 3 bases and J by 5 bases, with 10 bases left in between. Germline V gene data show CDR1 as SGHTA and CDR2 as FQGNSA. The CDR3 is 13 amino acids. CDR3 coding DNA: TGTGCCAGCAGCTTCCAGGGGTCTTATGGCTACACCTTC. Its translation is CASSFQGSYGYTF.

The chain is built from TRBV9 and TRBJ2-7; D ambiguous. Looked up from germline, CDR1 is SGDLS and CDR2 is YYNGEE. This CDR3 has 14 residues. Deletions cut 2 bases from V and 2 bases from J, with 11 bases between. The CDR3 protein is CASSVGQATYEQYF. The CDR3, as DNA: TGTGCCAGCAGCGTTGGGCAGGCAACCTACGAGCAGTACTTC.

J is TRBJ2-7 and V is TRBV5-4; 10 bases map to TRBD1. Trimming removed 7 bases from V and 7 bases from J; junction bases left unmatched: 14. CDR3 length: 15 amino acids. Looked up from germline, CDR1 is SGHNT and CDR2 is YYREEE (reference sequence). The DNA for the CDR3 is TGTGCCAGCTCCCTCCCAGGGACAGGGGTTCGGGAGCAGTACTTC. Protein product: CASSLPGTGVREQYF.

This chain links TRBV18 with TRBJ2-2; D might be TRBD2 (5 bases). V was shortened by 1 base and J by 0 bases, with 6 bases between the two germline ends. This CDR3 comprises 15 residues. The V gene's germline CDR1 is KGHSH and CDR2 LQKENI. The CDR3 nucleotides read TGTGCCAGCTCACCACGGGAGACGAACACCGGGGAGCTGTTTTTT. Translated: CASSPRETNTGELFF.

The chain combines TRBV5-1 with TRBJ1-1; D gene uncertain. The CDR3 extends over 18 amino acids. The germline V and J ends were trimmed by 0 bases and 2 bases, with 20 bases remaining between them. Per the germline V gene, CDR1 is SGHRS and CDR2 is YFSETQ. The CDR3 region has the DNA TGCGCCAGCAGCTTGGTGTCTAGTAGGGAGTATCTTAACACTGAAGCTTTCTTT. Its protein product is CASSLVSSREYLNTEAFF.

The rearrangement links TRBV6-5 to TRBJ2-7; D is perhaps TRBD1 (6 bases). Deletions cut 0 bases from V and 3 bases from J, with 12 bases between. The germline V gene has CDR1 MNHEY and CDR2 SVGAGI. The CDR3 length is 15 residues. CDR3 amino acids: CASSYSSGHNYEQYF. The CDR3 bases are TGTGCCAGCAGTTACTCGTCGGGACATAACTACGAGCAGTACTTC.

The gene calls are TRBV5-5 and TRBJ1-1, with a possible D match to TRBD1 (6 bases). The CDR3 has 14 amino acids. In germline, CDR1 is SGHKS, CDR2 YYEKEE (reference sequence). Trimming left V 3 bases short and J 0 bases short, with 9 bases between. The CDR3 loop reads CASSSQGLNTEAFF. DNA for the CDR3: TGTGCCAGCAGCTCACAGGGATTGAACACTGAAGCTTTCTTT. Filled out from reference TRBV5-5 and TRBJ1-1, the complete variable domain reads DAGVTQSPTHLIKTRGQQVTLRCSPISGHKSVSWYQQVLGQGPQFIFQYYEKEERGRGNFPDRFSARQFPNYSSELNVNALLLGDSALYLCASSSQGLNTEAFFGQGTRLTVV.

The genes are TRBV6-5 and TRBJ1-2; TRBD1 aligns across 7 bases. The CDR3 is 15 amino acids. V trimming: 0 bases; J trimming: 4 bases; junction bases outside the gene matches: 5. The V gene's germline CDR1 is MNHEY and CDR2 SVGAGI. For the CDR3, the DNA is TGTGCCAGCAGTTACTCTGGGGGGACAGTCTATGGCTACACCTTC. It translates to CASSYSGGTVYGYTF.

The chain is built from TRBV27 and TRBJ1-1; a possible D gene is TRBD1 (6 bases). Germline V CDR1 and CDR2: MNHEY, SMNVEV (reference sequence). The CDR3 consists of 13 residues. Deletions cut 6 bases from V and 5 bases from J, with 13 bases between. As DNA, the CDR3 is TGTGCCAGCAGGCTACAGGGCGGGACTGAAGCTTTCTTT. Its protein is CASRLQGGTEAFF.

The genes are TRBV28 and TRBJ2-2; 7 nucleotides align to TRBD1. Germline loops: CDR1 MDHEN, CDR2 SYDVKM. The ends lost 5 bases at V and 4 bases at J; junction bases unmatched: 10. This CDR3 is built from 16 residues. DNA for the CDR3: TGTGCCAGCAGTCAGCCGGGACAGACGACCACCGGGGAGCTGTTTTTT. Its translation is CASSQPGQTTTGELFF.